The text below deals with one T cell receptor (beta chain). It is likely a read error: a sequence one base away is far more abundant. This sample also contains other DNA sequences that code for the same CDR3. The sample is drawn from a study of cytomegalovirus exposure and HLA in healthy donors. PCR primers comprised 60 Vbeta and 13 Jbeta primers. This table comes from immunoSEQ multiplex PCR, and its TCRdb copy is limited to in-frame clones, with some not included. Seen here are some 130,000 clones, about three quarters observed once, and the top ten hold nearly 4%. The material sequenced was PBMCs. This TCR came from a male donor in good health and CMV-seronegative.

In nucleotides, the CDR3 is TGTGCCAGCAGCGTAGATGCGGGGGAATGGACAGATACCCAGTATTTT. It codes for CASSVDAGEWTDTQYF. The rearrangement uses TRBV9 and TRBJ2-3; tentative D call: TRBD2 (7 bases). CDR3 length: 16 residues. Germline values: CDR1 SGDLS, CDR2 YYNGEE.